The 5 T cell receptor beta chains reported below all come from one sample, sequenced in a study of CD8+ T cells in alopecia areata. RNA extraction and reverse transcription yielded cDNA as sequencing template. Repertoires were generated with immunoSEQ multiplex PCR, while TCRdb's copy carries only in-frame clones and drops some. The table lists roughly 130,000 clones, over 50% of them singletons. This sample comprised CD4+ T cells sorted from blood, obtained at week 0. The receptors stem from a human donor with alopecia areata.

In this sample, this clone turned up a few times. The V call is TRBV6-6, the J call TRBJ2-7, with D unresolved. CDR1 and CDR2 from the germline V gene are MNHNY and SVGAGI (reference sequence). Trimming removed 7 bases from V and 8 bases from J, with 18 bases in between. The CDR3 has 13 residues. The CDR3 loop is CASTSDGLRKQYF. The CDR3 nucleotides are TGTGCCAGCACTTCGGACGGGCTACGGAAGCAGTACTTC.

The chain recombines TRBV10-3 with TRBJ2-1, with no clear D. Germline V gene data show CDR1 as ENHRY and CDR2 as SYGVKD. The V end lost 3 bases, the J end lost 4 bases, and 7 bases lay between the germline ends. This CDR3 has 13 residues. Written as DNA, the CDR3 is TGTGCCATCAGTGAACCGATGTACAATGAGCAGTTCTTC. This translates into CAISEPMYNEQFF.

V gene TRBV5-1 combines with J gene TRBJ1-1; the match to TRBD1 covers 9 bases. Unmatched junction bases numbered 10, after V lost 3 bases and J lost 4 bases. Germline V gene lookup returns CDR1 SGHRS and CDR2 YFSETQ. This CDR3 is 16 amino acids long. CDR3 nucleotide sequence: TGCGCCAGCAGCTCGTGGGGACAGGGATCGGCCACTGAAGCTTTCTTT. Residues: CASSSWGQGSATEAFF.

The rearrangement uses TRBV4-1 and TRBJ2-3; D not resolved. V was clipped by 0 bases and J by 6 bases, with 7 bases between them. The CDR3 has 13 residues. Germline-derived CDR1 and CDR2 are MGHRA and YSYEKL. The CDR3 sequence is CASSQELPDTQYF. CDR3 DNA: TGCGCCAGCAGCCAAGAGCTTCCCGATACGCAGTATTTT.

The chain combines TRBV7-2 with TRBJ1-2; D not resolved. The CDR3 is 12 residues long. V lost 5 bases to trimming and J lost 4 bases, with 8 bases between them. Germline V lookup: CDR1 SGHTA, CDR2 FQGNSA. Written as DNA, the CDR3 is TGTGCCAGCAGCCCGTGGACCTATGGCTACACCTTC. It codes for CASSPWTYGYTF.